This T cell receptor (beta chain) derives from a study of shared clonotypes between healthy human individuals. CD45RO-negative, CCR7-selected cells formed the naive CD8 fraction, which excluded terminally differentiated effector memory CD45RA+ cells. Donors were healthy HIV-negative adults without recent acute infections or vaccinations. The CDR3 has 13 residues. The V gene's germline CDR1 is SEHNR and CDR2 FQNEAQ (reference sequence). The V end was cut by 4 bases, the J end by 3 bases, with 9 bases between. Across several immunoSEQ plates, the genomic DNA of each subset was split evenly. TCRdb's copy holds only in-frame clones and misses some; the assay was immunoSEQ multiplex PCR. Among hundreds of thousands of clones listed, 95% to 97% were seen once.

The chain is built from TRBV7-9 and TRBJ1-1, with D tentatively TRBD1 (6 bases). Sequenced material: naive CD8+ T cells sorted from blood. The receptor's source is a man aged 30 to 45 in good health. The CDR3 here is CASSSYRDTEAFF. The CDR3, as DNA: TGTGCCAGCAGCTCGTACAGGGACACTGAAGCTTTCTTT. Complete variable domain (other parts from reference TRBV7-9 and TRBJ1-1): DTGVSQNPRHKITKRGQNVTFRCDPISEHNRLYWYRQTLGQGPEFLTYFQNEAQLEKSRLLSDRFSAERPKGSFSTLEIQRTEQGDSAMYLCASSSYRDTEAFFGQGTRLTVV.